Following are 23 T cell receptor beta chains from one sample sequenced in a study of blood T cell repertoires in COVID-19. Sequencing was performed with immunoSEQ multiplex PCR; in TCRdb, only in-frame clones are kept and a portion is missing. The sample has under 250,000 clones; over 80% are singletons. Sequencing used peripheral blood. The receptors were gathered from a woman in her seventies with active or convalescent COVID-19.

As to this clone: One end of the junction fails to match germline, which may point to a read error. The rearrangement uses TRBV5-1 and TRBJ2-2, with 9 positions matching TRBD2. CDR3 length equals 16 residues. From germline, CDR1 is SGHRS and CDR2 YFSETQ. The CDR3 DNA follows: TGCACCAGCAGCAGGGAGCCTAGCGGGACCCTCGGGGAGCTGTTTTTT. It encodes CTSSREPSGTLGELFF.

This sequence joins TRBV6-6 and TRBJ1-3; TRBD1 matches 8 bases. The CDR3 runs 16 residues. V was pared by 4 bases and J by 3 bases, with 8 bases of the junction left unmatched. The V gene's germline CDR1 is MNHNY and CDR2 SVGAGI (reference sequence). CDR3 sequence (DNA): TGTGCCAGCAGTTTCTGGCAGGGGGCAATTGGAAACACCATATATTTT. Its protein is CASSFWQGAIGNTIYF.

CDR3 nucleotide sequence: TGTGCCAGCAGACGTCTAAATCAGCCCCAGCATTTT. It translates to CASRRLNQPQHF. J is TRBJ1-5 and V is TRBV28; D gene ambiguous. Germline assignment: CDR1 MDHEN and CDR2 SYDVKM. This CDR3 has 12 amino acids. V was cut by 6 bases and J by 4 bases, with 7 bases left in between.

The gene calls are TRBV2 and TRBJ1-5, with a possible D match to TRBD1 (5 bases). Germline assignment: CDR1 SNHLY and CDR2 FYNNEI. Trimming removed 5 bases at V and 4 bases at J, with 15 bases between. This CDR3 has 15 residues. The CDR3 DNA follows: TGTGCCAGCAGTCCCGGGGGGGGGAGGAATCAGCCCCAGCATTTT. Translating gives CASSPGGGRNQPQHF.

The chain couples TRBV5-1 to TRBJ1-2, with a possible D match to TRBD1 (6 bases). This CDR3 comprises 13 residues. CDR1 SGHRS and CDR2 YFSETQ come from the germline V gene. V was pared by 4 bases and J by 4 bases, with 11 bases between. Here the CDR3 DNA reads TGCGCCAGCAGCCACGGACAGCCCTATGGCTACACCTTC. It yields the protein CASSHGQPYGYTF.

The CDR3 loop reads CASSRDRVTDGYTF. The CDR3 region has the DNA TGTGCCAGCAGTCGGGACAGGGTAACGGATGGCTACACCTTC. J is TRBJ1-2 and V is TRBV6-6; TRBD1 aligns across 9 bases. V shed 5 bases, J shed 6 bases, and the junction held 7 bases outside the gene matches. CDR3 size: 14 residues. The germline V gene encodes CDR1 MNHNY and CDR2 SVGAGI (reference sequence).

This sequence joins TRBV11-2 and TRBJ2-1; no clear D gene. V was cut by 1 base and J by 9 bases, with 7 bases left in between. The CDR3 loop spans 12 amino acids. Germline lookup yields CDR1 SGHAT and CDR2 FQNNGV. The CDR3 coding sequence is TGTGCCAGCAGCTTAGTAGCCGTTGAGCAGTTCTTC. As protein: CASSLVAVEQFF.

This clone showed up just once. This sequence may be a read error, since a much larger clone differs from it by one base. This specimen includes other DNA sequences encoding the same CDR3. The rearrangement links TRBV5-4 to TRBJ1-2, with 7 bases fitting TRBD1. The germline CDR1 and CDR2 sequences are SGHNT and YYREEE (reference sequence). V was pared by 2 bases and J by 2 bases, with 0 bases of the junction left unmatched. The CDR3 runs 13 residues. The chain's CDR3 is CASSLQGNYGYTF. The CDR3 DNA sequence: TGTGCCAGCAGCTTACAGGGGAACTATGGCTACACCTTC.

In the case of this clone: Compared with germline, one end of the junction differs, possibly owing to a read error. The CDR3 region has the DNA TGCGCCAGCAGCCAAGAGAACTCCGGGGAGCTGTTTTTT. Protein sequence: CASSQENSGELFF. The chain links TRBV4-3 to TRBJ2-2; D uncertain. CDR1 LGHNA and CDR2 YSLEER come from the germline V gene. This CDR3 has 13 residues.

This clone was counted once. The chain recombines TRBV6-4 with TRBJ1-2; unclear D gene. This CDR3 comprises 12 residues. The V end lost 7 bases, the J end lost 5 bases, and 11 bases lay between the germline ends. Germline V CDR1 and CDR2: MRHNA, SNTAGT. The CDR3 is CASTVTQYGYTF. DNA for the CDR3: TGTGCCAGCACCGTAACCCAGTATGGCTACACCTTC.

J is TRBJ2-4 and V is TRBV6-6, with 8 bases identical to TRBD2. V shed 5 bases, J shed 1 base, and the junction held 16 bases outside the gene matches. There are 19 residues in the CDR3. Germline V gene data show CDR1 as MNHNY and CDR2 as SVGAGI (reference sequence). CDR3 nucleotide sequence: TGTGCCAGCAGTCCCCATACTAGCGGTGCTTCTAGGGCCAAAAACATTCAGTACTTC. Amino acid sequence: CASSPHTSGASRAKNIQYF.

CDR3 region: CSARRGYEQFF. The DNA for the CDR3 is TGCAGTGCTAGACGAGGATATGAGCAGTTCTTC. The chain is built from TRBV20-1 and TRBJ2-1; no firm D call. Germline CDR1 and CDR2: DFQATT and SNEGSKA (reference sequence). This CDR3 comprises 11 residues. V was pared by 2 bases and J by 8 bases, with 7 bases between.

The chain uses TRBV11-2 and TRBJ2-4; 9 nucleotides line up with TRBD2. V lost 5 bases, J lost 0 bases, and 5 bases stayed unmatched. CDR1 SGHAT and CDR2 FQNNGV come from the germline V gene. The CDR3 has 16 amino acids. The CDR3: CASSPRLAVAKNIQYF. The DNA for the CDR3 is TGTGCCAGCAGCCCCCGACTAGCGGTAGCCAAAAACATTCAGTACTTC. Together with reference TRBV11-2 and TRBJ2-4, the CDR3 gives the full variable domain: EAGVAQSPRYKIIEKRQSVAFWCNPISGHATLYWYQQILGQGPKLLIQFQNNGVVDDSQLPKDRFSAERLKGVDSTLKIQPAKLEDSAVYLCASSPRLAVAKNIQYFGAGTRLSVL.

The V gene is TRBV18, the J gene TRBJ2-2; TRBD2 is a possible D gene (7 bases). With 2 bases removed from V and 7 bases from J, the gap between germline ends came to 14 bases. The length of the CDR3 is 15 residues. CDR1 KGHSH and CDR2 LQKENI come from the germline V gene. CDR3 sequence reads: CASSPSGGSVGELFF. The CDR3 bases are TGTGCCAGCTCACCATCGGGGGGCAGCGTCGGGGAGCTGTTTTTT.

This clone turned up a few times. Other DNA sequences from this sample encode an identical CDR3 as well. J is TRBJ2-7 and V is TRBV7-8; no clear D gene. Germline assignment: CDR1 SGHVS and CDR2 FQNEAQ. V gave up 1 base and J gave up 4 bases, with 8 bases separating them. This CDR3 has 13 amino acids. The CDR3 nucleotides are TGTGCCAGCAGCTTAGGTCCCCTTTACGAGCAGTACTTC. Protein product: CASSLGPLYEQYF.

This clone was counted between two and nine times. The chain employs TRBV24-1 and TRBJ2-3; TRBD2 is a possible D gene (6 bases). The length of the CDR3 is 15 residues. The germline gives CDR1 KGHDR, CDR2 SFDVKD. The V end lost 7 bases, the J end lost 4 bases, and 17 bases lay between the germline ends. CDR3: CATSGLSAGSDTQYF. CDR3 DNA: TGTGCCACCAGCGGGCTCTCGGCGGGGTCAGATACGCAGTATTTT.

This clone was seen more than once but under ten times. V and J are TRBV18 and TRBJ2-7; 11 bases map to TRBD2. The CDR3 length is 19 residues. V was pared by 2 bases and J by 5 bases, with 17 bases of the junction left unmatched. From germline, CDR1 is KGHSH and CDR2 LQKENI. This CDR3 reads CASSPYHGGTSGDSHEQYF. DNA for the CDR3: TGTGCCAGCTCACCATATCACGGCGGGACTAGCGGAGATTCACACGAGCAGTACTTC.

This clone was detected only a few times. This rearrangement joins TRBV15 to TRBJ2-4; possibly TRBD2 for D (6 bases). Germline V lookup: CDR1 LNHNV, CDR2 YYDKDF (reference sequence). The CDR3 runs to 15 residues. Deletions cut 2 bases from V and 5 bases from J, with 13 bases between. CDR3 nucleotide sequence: TGTGCCACCAGCAGACCTGGTGGGAGGCAAAACATTCAGTACTTC. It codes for CATSRPGGRQNIQYF.

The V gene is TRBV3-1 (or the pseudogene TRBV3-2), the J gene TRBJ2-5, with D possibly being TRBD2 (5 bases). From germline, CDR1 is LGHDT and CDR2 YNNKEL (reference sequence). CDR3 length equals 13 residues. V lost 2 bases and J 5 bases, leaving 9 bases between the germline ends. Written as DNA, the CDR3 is TGTGCCAGCAGCCAACGGGAAGGGGAGACCCAGTACTTC. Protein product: CASSQREGETQYF.

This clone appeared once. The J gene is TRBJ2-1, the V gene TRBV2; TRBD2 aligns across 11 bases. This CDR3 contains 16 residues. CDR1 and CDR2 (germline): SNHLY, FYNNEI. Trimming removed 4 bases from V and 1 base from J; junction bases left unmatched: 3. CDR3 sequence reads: CASSGRLAGSYNEQFF. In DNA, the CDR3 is TGTGCCAGCAGTGGCAGACTAGCGGGATCCTACAATGAGCAGTTCTTC.

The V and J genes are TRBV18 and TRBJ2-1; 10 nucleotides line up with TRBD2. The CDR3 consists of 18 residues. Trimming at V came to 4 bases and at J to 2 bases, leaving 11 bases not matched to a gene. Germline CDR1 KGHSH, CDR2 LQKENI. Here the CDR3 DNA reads TGTGCCAGCTCACTTTGGACCAATAGCGGGGGGACCTACAATGAGCAGTTCTTC. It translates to CASSLWTNSGGTYNEQFF. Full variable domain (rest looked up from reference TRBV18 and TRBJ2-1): NAGVMQNPRHLVRRRGQEARLRCSPMKGHSHVYWYRQLPEEGLKFMVYLQKENIIDESGMPKERFSAEFPKEGPSILRIQQVVRGDSAAYFCASSLWTNSGGTYNEQFFGPGTRLTVL.

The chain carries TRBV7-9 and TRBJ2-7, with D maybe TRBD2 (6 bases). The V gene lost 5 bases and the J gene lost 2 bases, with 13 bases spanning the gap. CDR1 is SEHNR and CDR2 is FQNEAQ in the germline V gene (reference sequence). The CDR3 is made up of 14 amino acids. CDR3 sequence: CASSPPGLAYEQYF. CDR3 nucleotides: TGTGCCAGCAGCCCACCGGGACTTGCCTACGAGCAGTACTTC.

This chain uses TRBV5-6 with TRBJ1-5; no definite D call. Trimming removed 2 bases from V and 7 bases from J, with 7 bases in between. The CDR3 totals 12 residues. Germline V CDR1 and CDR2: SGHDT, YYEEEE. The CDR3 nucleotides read TGTGCCAGCAGCTTTCAACAGCAGCCCCAGCATTTT. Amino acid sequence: CASSFQQQPQHF.